This T cell receptor beta chain originates from a study of T cells in Graves' hyperthyroidism and ophthalmopathy. This clonotype was seen many times. No antigen is known for it. Patients between 18 and 65 years old had hyperthyroidism, newly diagnosed and lasting under 2 months. Diagnoses were established using clinical symptoms, serum thyroxine and TRAb, thyroid ultrasound and orbital computed tomography. The PBMCs were sourced from fresh peripheral blood (10 ml). Study-level findings and limits: Ophthalmopathy was told apart from stable hyperthyroidism by a 13 V-J model.

V gave up 0 bases and J gave up 7 bases, with 6 bases separating them. The CDR3 loop spans 13 amino acids. The CDR3 regions of TCR beta were amplified from RNA transcripts. Primed by the HTBI set, a first-round RT-PCR was run on the TCR CDR3. TCRdb reanalysed the multiplex PCR reads using MiXCR and keeps one entry per CDR3 protein. The sample holds about 270,000 distinct CDR3 sequences; about 25% are singletons and the top ten take about 30%. The material sequenced was blood. This TCR was recovered from a man between 40 and 49 years old with Graves' hyperthyroidism that later progressed to Graves' ophthalmopathy. The chain uses TRBV12-3 or TRBV12-4 and TRBJ2-2; no reliable D call. The CDR3 nucleotides are TGTGCCAGCAGTTTAGCGGGTGGCGGGGAGCTGTTTTTT. Translation: CASSLAGGGELFF.